One and the same sample provided the 24 T cell receptor beta chains below, sequenced in a study of T cell responses to AZD1222 COVID-19 vaccine. The assay was immunoSEQ multiplex PCR, and TCRdb's table has in-frame clones only and misses some. This sample has some 170,000 clones, with approximately 90% found just once. The sample was peripheral blood, taken on day 0 of AZD1222 vaccination. The source of these receptors is an adult in good health.

J is TRBJ1-4 and V is TRBV7-8; D unresolved. The CDR3 has 15 amino acids. Trimming took 5 bases from V and 8 from J, leaving 18 bases between them. CDR1 is SGHVS, CDR2 FQNEAQ, per germline. CDR3 nucleotides: TGTGCCAGCAGCCCCGGGTGGTCCAGTGAGGAAAAACTGTTTTTT. It yields the protein CASSPGWSSEEKLFF.

CDR3: CASSPGVGDEQFF. For the CDR3, the DNA is TGTGCCAGCTCACCGGGGGTTGGGGATGAGCAGTTCTTC. The chain combines TRBV18 with TRBJ2-1; D assignment may be TRBD1 or TRBD2 (5 bases each). This CDR3 has 13 residues. Per germline, CDR1 KGHSH and CDR2 LQKENI. V lost 3 bases and J lost 8, with 11 bases in between.

This clone has just a few counts. The chain employs TRBV27 and TRBJ1-2; 7 bases are shared with TRBD1. Losses at the gene ends were 0 bases for V and 4 bases for J; bases not matched to a gene: 5. CDR3 length equals 15 residues. Germline V gives CDR1 MNHEY, CDR2 SMNVEV (reference sequence). DNA of the CDR3: TGTGCCAGCAGTTTATCGCAAGGGGGCGGCTATGGCTACACCTTC. Translating it yields CASSLSQGGGYGYTF.

This clone showed up just a few times. The CDR3: CASGLALRDPGDTEAFF. CDR3 nucleotide sequence: TGTGCTAGTGGTTTGGCCCTAAGGGACCCAGGGGACACTGAAGCTTTCTTT. This sequence joins TRBV12-5 and TRBJ1-1; the D gene is possibly TRBD1 (6 bases). V lost 1 base and J 3 bases, leaving 18 bases between the germline ends. The CDR3 runs 17 residues. Germline loops: CDR1 LGHNT, CDR2 FRNRAP.

The chain carries TRBV19 and TRBJ1-1; the D gene is possibly TRBD1 (5 bases). The CDR3 is 12 residues long. Germline loops: CDR1 LNHDA, CDR2 SQIVND (reference sequence). The V gene lost 6 bases and the J gene lost 5 bases, with 10 bases spanning the gap. The CDR3 coding sequence is TGTGCCAGTAGCTGGGGGGGGACTGAAGCTTTCTTT. This encodes CASSWGGTEAFF.

The V call is TRBV6-5, the J call TRBJ1-2, with D possibly matching TRBD1 (5 bases). Germline CDR1 and CDR2: MNHEY and SVGAGI. Trimming removed 0 bases from V and 8 bases from J, with 19 bases in between. The CDR3 runs 16 residues. The CDR3 spells CASSYSFQRQGGGYTF. CDR3 DNA: TGTGCCAGCAGTTACTCGTTTCAGCGGCAGGGCGGAGGCTACACCTTC.

The chain links TRBV5-6 to TRBJ2-5; 7 nucleotides align to TRBD2. The CDR3 is 14 residues long. Germline V gene data show CDR1 as SGHDT and CDR2 as YYEEEE. Trimming took 3 bases from V and 5 from J; bases not matched to a gene: 7. The CDR3 DNA reads TGTGCCAGCAGCTCCGGACTAGGAGCGGAGACCCAGTACTTC. Residues: CASSSGLGAETQYF.

The rearrangement uses TRBV5-1 and TRBJ1-1, with 8 bases lining up with TRBD1. There are 15 residues in the CDR3. CDR1 is SGHRS, CDR2 YFSETQ, per germline. The V and J ends lost 4 bases and 4 bases, in that order; junction bases with no gene match: 9. The chain's CDR3 is CASSQTQGAGTEAFF. Written as DNA, the CDR3 is TGCGCCAGCAGCCAGACCCAGGGGGCAGGCACTGAAGCTTTCTTT.

This chain joins TRBV7-9 and TRBJ2-5; 7 positions match TRBD2. With V trimmed by 1 base and J by 4 bases, 3 bases remained unmatched. Germline loops: CDR1 SEHNR, CDR2 FQNEAQ (reference sequence). The CDR3 runs 14 residues. Written as DNA, the CDR3 is TGTGCCAGCAGCTTAGGCGGGAGTGGAGAGACCCAGTACTTC. Amino acids: CASSLGGSGETQYF.

The chain employs TRBV27 and TRBJ1-2; 11 nucleotides line up with TRBD1. This CDR3 has 14 amino acids. The trim removed 5 bases at V and 7 bases at J, leaving 6 bases unmatched. Germline V CDR1 and CDR2: MNHEY, SMNVEV (reference sequence). Here the CDR3 DNA reads TGTGCCAGCAGTCCGGACAGGGGGCGGAGTGGCTACACCTTC. It is translated as CASSPDRGRSGYTF.

This clone has more than one count but fewer than ten. This rearrangement joins TRBV14 to TRBJ2-1; weak D call: TRBD2 (6 bases). V shed 0 bases and J shed 7 bases, with 7 bases lying between them. The CDR3 is 13 residues long. Germline V gene lookup returns CDR1 SGHDN and CDR2 FVKESK. The CDR3 loop reads CASSQDAGNEQFF. CDR3 in DNA: TGTGCCAGCAGCCAAGATGCGGGGAATGAGCAGTTCTTC.

This rearrangement joins TRBV6-5 to TRBJ1-2; possible D gene TRBD1, 5 bases. Germline V lookup: CDR1 MNHEY, CDR2 SVGAGI. V gave up 8 bases and J gave up 3 bases, with 16 bases separating them. CDR3 length: 14 amino acids. The chain's CDR3 is CASGPPGQYYGYTF. DNA of the CDR3: TGTGCCAGCGGACCACCAGGGCAGTACTATGGCTACACCTTC.

The chain has TRBV21-1 and TRBJ1-1. TRBV21-1 is flagged as a pseudogene. The CDR3 covers 15 residues. The CDR3 protein is CASSKDWDGSTEAFF. The CDR3 bases are TGTGCCAGCAGCAAAGACTGGGACGGGAGCACTGAAGCTTTCTTT.

This chain links TRBV5-1 with TRBJ2-3; no reliable D call. Per germline, CDR1 SGHRS and CDR2 YFSETQ. This CDR3 comprises 14 residues. The germline V and J ends were trimmed by 0 bases and 2 bases, with 7 bases remaining between them. The CDR3 DNA follows: TGCGCCAGCAGCTTGGTGTTGGACACAGATACGCAGTATTTT. This sequence encodes CASSLVLDTDTQYF.

This clone was recorded once. The V call is TRBV3-1 (or the pseudogene TRBV3-2), the J call TRBJ2-2; tentative D call: TRBD2 (5 bases). This CDR3 is 13 amino acids long. The V gene lost 4 bases and the J gene lost 4 bases, with 7 bases spanning the gap. Germline V gene lookup returns CDR1 LGHDT and CDR2 YNNKEL (reference sequence). The DNA for the CDR3 is TGTGCCAGCAGCCTGGGGAGCACCGGGGAGCTGTTTTTT. The encoded protein is CASSLGSTGELFF.

The CDR3 nucleotides are TGTGCCAGCAGCCTTGGGCTCATGAACACTGAAGCTTTCTTT. Residues: CASSLGLMNTEAFF. This chain connects TRBV6-5 to TRBJ1-1; D call uncertain. The V gene lost 6 bases and the J gene lost 0 bases, with 11 bases spanning the gap. Germline V gene lookup returns CDR1 MNHEY and CDR2 SVGAGI. The CDR3 consists of 14 residues.

This chain links TRBV7-8 with TRBJ2-7, with 8 bases lining up with TRBD2. Germline lookup yields CDR1 SGHVS and CDR2 FQNEAQ. V shed 1 base, J shed 2 bases, and the junction held 7 bases outside the gene matches. The CDR3 totals 16 residues. Written as DNA, the CDR3 is TGTGCCAGCAGCTTAGAACTAGCGGAGTCCACCTACGAGCAGTACTTC. It translates to CASSLELAESTYEQYF.

The rearrangement uses TRBV21-1 and TRBJ1-1; the table's D call TRBD1 went unverified against the DNA. TRBV21-1 is marked as a pseudogene. The CDR3 is 14 residues long. In DNA, the CDR3 is TGTGCCAGCATCTCGGACAGGGCCGACACTGAAGCTTTCTTT. The encoded protein is CASISDRADTEAFF.

The J gene is TRBJ2-7, the V gene TRBV19, with a tentative D call TRBD1 (5 bases). The V end lost 6 bases, the J end lost 7 bases, and 16 bases lay between the germline ends. CDR3 size: 13 residues. The V gene's germline CDR1 is LNHDA and CDR2 SQIVND (reference sequence). The CDR3 sequence is CASSPTGFWEQYF. DNA of the CDR3: TGTGCCAGTAGCCCTACAGGATTCTGGGAGCAGTACTTC.

The chain links TRBV5-4 to TRBJ2-3; perhaps TRBD2 as D (6 bases). Germline CDR1 reads SGHNT; CDR2 reads YYREEE (reference sequence). The CDR3 totals 18 residues. V was cut by 4 bases and J by 1 base, with 22 bases left in between. The CDR3 region is CASSPLFSRGRGTDTQYF. The CDR3 DNA reads TGTGCCAGCAGCCCGTTATTCTCGCGGGGCCGGGGCACAGATACGCAGTATTTT.

The rearrangement joins TRBV19 to TRBJ2-1; perhaps D is TRBD1 or TRBD2 (6 bases each). Germline CDR1 is LNHDA and CDR2 is SQIVND (reference sequence). The CDR3 has 15 residues. V was clipped by 6 bases and J by 2 bases, with 14 bases between them. The CDR3 DNA is TGTGCCAGTAGGCGGGACACCGCTACCTACAATGAGCAGTTCTTC. Translation gives CASRRDTATYNEQFF. Full variable domain (remainder filled in from reference TRBV19 and TRBJ2-1): DGGITQSPKYLFRKEGQNVTLSCEQNLNHDAMYWYRQDPGQGLRLIYYSQIVNDFQKGDIAEGYSVSREKKESFPLTVTSAQKNPTAFYLCASRRDTATYNEQFFGPGTRLTVL.

Here the CDR3 reads CASSRGTSGSRNEQFF. DNA for the CDR3: TGTGCCAGCAGCCGGGGGACTAGCGGGAGTCGTAATGAGCAGTTCTTC. The chain joins TRBV27 to TRBJ2-1, with 14 nucleotides matching TRBD2. Trimming removed 6 bases from V and 7 bases from J; junction bases left unmatched: 8. This CDR3 is 16 amino acids long. CDR1 MNHEY and CDR2 SMNVEV come from the germline V gene (reference sequence).

The chain is built from TRBV5-1 and TRBJ2-1; 8 bases agree with TRBD1. With V trimmed by 4 bases and J by 7 bases, 10 bases remained unmatched. The CDR3 has 15 amino acids. The V gene's germline CDR1 is SGHRS and CDR2 YFSETQ. The CDR3 protein is CASSSGQGRRNEQFF. The CDR3 bases are TGCGCCAGCAGCAGTGGACAGGGACGACGGAATGAGCAGTTCTTC. The full variable domain, with the rest looked up from reference TRBV5-1 and TRBJ2-1, is KAGVTQTPRYLIKTRGQQVTLSCSPISGHRSVSWYQQTPGQGLQFLFEYFSETQRNKGNFPGRFSGRQFSNSRSEMNVSTLELGDSALYLCASSSGQGRRNEQFFGPGTRLTVL.

The V call is TRBV15, the J call TRBJ1-2; 11 nucleotides match TRBD1. Trimming cost V 3 bases and J 4 bases; bases outside gene matches: 7. CDR1 LNHNV and CDR2 YYDKDF come from the germline V gene (reference sequence). This CDR3 spans 16 amino acids. The CDR3 region has the DNA TGTGCCACCAGCAGGGGTGGACAGGGGGCTAGCTATGGCTACACCTTC. Protein product: CATSRGGQGASYGYTF.